This T cell receptor (beta chain) was obtained from a study of blood T cell repertoires in COVID-19. As processed by the authors: Cell counts per sample came from amplifying reference gene primers. Here immunoSEQ multiplex PCR was the method, and the copy in TCRdb shows in-frame clones only, minus some. V, J and clone size are those of that table, while D and trimming were read from the DNA. This table holds 150,000 to 200,000 clones, roughly nine tenths found once. A Seattle source enrolled patients during active infection and followed them longitudinally. CDR1 and CDR2 from the germline V gene are KGHDR and SFDVKD. V shed 3 bases and J shed 6 bases, with 14 bases lying between them. CDR3 length: 15 residues.

V is TRBV24-1 and J is TRBJ1-5; D unclear. Material: peripheral blood. This TCR derives from a woman aged 60-70 years with COVID-19, enrolled during active disease. CDR3 loop: CATSDPTRLGQPQHF. CDR3 bases: TGTGCCACCAGTGATCCAACAAGGCTAGGTCAGCCCCAGCATTTT.